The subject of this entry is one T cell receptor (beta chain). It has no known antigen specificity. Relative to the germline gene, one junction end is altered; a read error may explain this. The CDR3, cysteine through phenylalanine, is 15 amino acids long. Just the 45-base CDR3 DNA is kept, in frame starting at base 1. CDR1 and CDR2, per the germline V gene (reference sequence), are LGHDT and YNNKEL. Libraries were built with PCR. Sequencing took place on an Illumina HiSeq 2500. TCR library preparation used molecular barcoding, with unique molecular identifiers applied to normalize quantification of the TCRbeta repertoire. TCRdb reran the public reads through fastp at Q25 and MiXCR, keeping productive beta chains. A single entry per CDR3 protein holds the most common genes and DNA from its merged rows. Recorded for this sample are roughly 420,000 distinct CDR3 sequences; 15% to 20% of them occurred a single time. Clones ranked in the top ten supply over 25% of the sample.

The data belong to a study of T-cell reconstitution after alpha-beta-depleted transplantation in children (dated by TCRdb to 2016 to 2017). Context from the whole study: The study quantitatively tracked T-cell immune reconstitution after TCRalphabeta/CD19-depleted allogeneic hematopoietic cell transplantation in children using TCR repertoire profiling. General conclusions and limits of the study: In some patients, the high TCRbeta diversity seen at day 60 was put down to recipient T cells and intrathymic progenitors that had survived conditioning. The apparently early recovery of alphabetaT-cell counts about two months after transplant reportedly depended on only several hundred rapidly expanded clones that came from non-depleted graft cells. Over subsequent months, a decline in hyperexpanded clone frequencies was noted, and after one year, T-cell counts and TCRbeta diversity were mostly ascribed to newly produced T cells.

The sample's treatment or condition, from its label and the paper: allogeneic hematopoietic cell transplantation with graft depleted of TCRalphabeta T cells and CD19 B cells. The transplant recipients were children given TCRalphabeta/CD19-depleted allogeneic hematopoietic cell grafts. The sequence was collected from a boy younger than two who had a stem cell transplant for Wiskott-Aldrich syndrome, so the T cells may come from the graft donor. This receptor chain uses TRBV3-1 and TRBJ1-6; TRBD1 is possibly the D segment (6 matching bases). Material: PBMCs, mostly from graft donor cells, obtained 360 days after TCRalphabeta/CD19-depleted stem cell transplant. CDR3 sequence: CASTQFGQFNSPLHF. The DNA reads TGTGCCAGCACCCAATTTGGACAGTTTAATTCACCCCTCCACTTT. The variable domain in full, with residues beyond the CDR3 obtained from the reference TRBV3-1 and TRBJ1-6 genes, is DTAVSQTPKYLVTQMGNDKSIKCEQNLGHDTMYWYKQDSKKFLKIMFSYNNKELIINETVPNRFSPKSPDKAHLNLHINSLELGDSAVYFCASTQFGQFNSPLHFGNGTRLTVT.